Listed below are T cell receptor beta chains from one sample, sequenced in a study of early T cells in non-severe SARS-CoV-2 infection. TCRdb independently ran MiXCR on the 5' RACE reads; one entry per CDR3 protein. The repertoire holds 60,000 to 65,000 distinct CDR3 sequences, with around 9.9% as singletons. What was sequenced was whole blood. The source is an adult who was a healthcare worker with PCR-confirmed SARS-CoV-2 infection or an uninfected control (not recorded which). Each CDR3 is given with its conserved first and last residue. D genes are given only for firm matches. Clone size is shown for a subset of rows, as once, few, many or a class of expanded clone.

length: 17
V: TRBV11-3
size: few
D: TRBD2
J: TRBJ2-1
DNA: TGTGCCAGCAGCCCAGCCCGCGGGGGGGCAGGGAGAGGTGAGCAGTTCTTC
CDR3: CASSPARGGAGRGEQFF

length: 14
V: TRBV20-1
size: many
D: .
J: TRBJ1-6
DNA: TGCAGTGCCAGCTCCAATACATTGAATTCACCCCTCCACTTT
CDR3: CSASSNTLNSPLHF

length: 16
V: TRBV7-6
size: .
D: TRBD2
J: TRBJ2-3
DNA: TGTGCCAGCAGCATAACTAGCGGGAGGAGCACAGATACGCAGTATTTT
CDR3: CASSITSGRSTDTQYF

length: 15
V: TRBV24-1
size: .
D: TRBD1
J: TRBJ1-2
DNA: TGTGCCACCAGTGATTTAGGACAGGGGAACTATGGCTACACCTTC
CDR3: CATSDLGQGNYGYTF

length: 16
V: TRBV6-1
size: .
D: TRBD1
J: TRBJ1-6
DNA: TGTGCCAGCAGTCGGGACCCGGGACAGGGTAATTCACCCCTCCACTTT
CDR3: CASSRDPGQGNSPLHF

length: 14
V: TRBV7-9
size: few
D: .
J: TRBJ2-5
DNA: TGTGCCAGCAGCTTAGTTGGTAGCGAAGAGACCCAGTACTTC
CDR3: CASSLVGSEETQYF

length: 16
V: TRBV6-5
size: .
D: TRBD1
J: TRBJ1-3
DNA: TGTGCCAGCAGAGCCGCGGGGACAGGGGCGCGGGACACCATATATTTT
CDR3: CASRAAGTGARDTIYF

length: 15
V: TRBV3-1
size: few
D: TRBD1
J: TRBJ1-6
DNA: TGTGCCAGCAGACCCCGAGGACAGGGGGAATTCACCCTCCACTTT
CDR3: CASRPRGQGEFTLHF

length: 14
V: TRBV20-1
size: many
D: .
J: TRBJ2-3
DNA: TGCAGTGCGACCCCTAGATTACGCACAGATACGCAGTATTTT
CDR3: CSATPRLRTDTQYF

length: 18
V: TRBV14
size: .
D: .
J: TRBJ2-5
DNA: TGTGCCAGCAGCCGGGGAAACTCAGGGTTGGGGCTTCGAGAGACCCAGTACTTC
CDR3: CASSRGNSGLGLRETQYF

length: 18
V: TRBV11-2
size: many
D: TRBD2
J: TRBJ2-1
DNA: TGTGCCAGCAGCCCGCGACTAGCGGGGGGCGGAGGGTACAATGAGCAGTTCTTC
CDR3: CASSPRLAGGGGYNEQFF

length: 14
V: TRBV9
size: few
D: .
J: TRBJ2-2
DNA: TGTGCCAGCAGCGTAAGGTCGAACACCGGGGAGCTGTTTTTT
CDR3: CASSVRSNTGELFF

length: 12
V: TRBV6-1
size: many
D: .
J: TRBJ2-4
DNA: TGTGCCAGCAGAAGGGCAGGCAGCATTCAGTACTTC
CDR3: CASRRAGSIQYF

length: 14
V: TRBV9
size: .
D: .
J: TRBJ1-1
DNA: TGTGCCAGCAGCGTAAGCGGGGGGAGCACTGAAGCTTTCTTT
CDR3: CASSVSGGSTEAFF

length: 13
V: TRBV20-1
size: many
D: .
J: TRBJ2-5
DNA: TGCAGTGCTGGTAGAGGGGGGCCGGAGACCCAGTACTTC
CDR3: CSAGRGGPETQYF

length: 11
V: TRBV19
size: few
D: .
J: TRBJ1-2
DNA: TGTGCCAGTAGTCGTGGGCGCGGCTACACCTTC
CDR3: CASSRGRGYTF

length: 14
V: TRBV30
size: few
D: .
J: TRBJ1-2
DNA: TGTGCCTGGCACTCAGGGGCCGAGACTTATGGCTACACCTTC
CDR3: CAWHSGAETYGYTF

length: 14
V: TRBV3-1
size: many
D: .
J: TRBJ1-2
DNA: TGTGCCAGCAGCCGACAGTATTCTAACTATGGCTACACCTTC
CDR3: CASSRQYSNYGYTF

length: 13
V: TRBV18
size: few
D: .
J: TRBJ1-6
DNA: TGTGCCAGCTCATCGGGAAATAATTCACCCCTCCACTTT
CDR3: CASSSGNNSPLHF

length: 16
V: TRBV7-2
size: .
D: TRBD2
J: TRBJ2-5
DNA: TGTGCCAGCAGCAAGCAGCTAGCGGGGGGACGGGAGACCCAGTACTTC
CDR3: CASSKQLAGGRETQYF

length: 14
V: TRBV7-9
size: .
D: .
J: TRBJ2-3
DNA: TGTGCCAGCTCTATGGGCCGGGGGACAGATACGCAGTATTTT
CDR3: CASSMGRGTDTQYF

length: 15
V: TRBV9
size: .
D: TRBD1
J: TRBJ1-1
DNA: TGTGCCAGCAGCGTAGTGGGACAGGGAATCACTGAAGCTTTCTTT
CDR3: CASSVVGQGITEAFF

length: 13
V: TRBV3-1
size: .
D: TRBD1
J: TRBJ2-2
DNA: TGTGCCAGCAGCAGGGGGCCCATCGGGGAGCTGTTTTTT
CDR3: CASSRGPIGELFF

length: 13
V: TRBV2
size: many
D: .
J: TRBJ2-3
DNA: TGTGCCAGCAAAAGGGATAGGACAGATACGCAGTATTTT
CDR3: CASKRDRTDTQYF

length: 12
V: TRBV7-9
size: .
D: .
J: TRBJ1-2
DNA: TGTGCCAGCAGCTTAGGCGGGGGAGGCTACACCTTC
CDR3: CASSLGGGGYTF

length: 13
V: TRBV7-3
size: .
D: .
J: TRBJ2-5
DNA: TGTGCCAGCAGCTTCGACGGGAGAGAGACCCAGTACTTC
CDR3: CASSFDGRETQYF

length: 17
V: TRBV19
size: many
D: TRBD1
J: TRBJ1-5
DNA: TGTGCCAGTAGTATGAGACAGGGGGAAGGAGGCAATCAGCCCCAGCATTTT
CDR3: CASSMRQGEGGNQPQHF

length: 19
V: TRBV12-3/TRBV12-4
size: few
D: .
J: TRBJ1-6
DNA: TGTGCCAGCAGTTTTCGAGGGGCCTATTTAGGATTGAAGAATTCACCCCTCCACTTT
CDR3: CASSFRGAYLGLKNSPLHF

length: 14
V: TRBV18
size: .
D: .
J: TRBJ1-1
DNA: TGTGCCAGCTCACCACAGGAGATGAACACTGAAGCTTTCTTT
CDR3: CASSPQEMNTEAFF

length: 16
V: TRBV12-3/TRBV12-4
size: few
D: TRBD1
J: TRBJ2-5
DNA: TGTGCCAGCAGTGCCCGACAGGGTAGTTCCCAAGAGACCCAGTACTTC
CDR3: CASSARQGSSQETQYF

length: 16
V: TRBV2
size: many
D: TRBD1
J: TRBJ2-1
DNA: TGTGCCAGCAGGGTGGGACAGCTGTACTCCTACAATGAGCAGTTCTTC
CDR3: CASRVGQLYSYNEQFF

length: 16
V: TRBV28
size: many
D: .
J: TRBJ2-3
DNA: TGTGCCAGCAGTTTATACGGCAGGACTTACACAGATACGCAGTATTTT
CDR3: CASSLYGRTYTDTQYF

length: 18
V: TRBV7-9
size: few
D: TRBD2
J: TRBJ2-2
DNA: TGTGCCAGCAGCTTACCGCCTCCGGGGGGGCCTCACACCGGGGAGCTGTTTTTT
CDR3: CASSLPPPGGPHTGELFF

length: 16
V: TRBV4-1
size: .
D: TRBD2
J: TRBJ2-1
DNA: TGCGCCAGCAGCCCGTCGACTAGCGGATCCTACAATGAGCAGTTCTTC
CDR3: CASSPSTSGSYNEQFF

length: 15
V: TRBV7-3
size: .
D: .
J: TRBJ2-5
DNA: TGTGCCAGCAGCCGCATTACAGGGCCCCAAGAGACCCAGTACTTC
CDR3: CASSRITGPQETQYF

length: 13
V: TRBV5-6
size: few
D: .
J: TRBJ2-1
DNA: TGTGCCAGCAGCTTGGGGACTGCCCCCGAGCAGTTCTTC
CDR3: CASSLGTAPEQFF

length: 14
V: TRBV5-5
size: few
D: .
J: TRBJ2-5
DNA: TGTGCCAGCAGCTTGATGACAGCCCAAGAGACCCAGTACTTC
CDR3: CASSLMTAQETQYF

length: 11
V: TRBV2
size: few
D: .
J: TRBJ1-1
DNA: TGTGCCAGCACTCAGGTCACTGAAGCTTTCTTT
CDR3: CASTQVTEAFF

length: 18
V: TRBV6-4
size: few
D: TRBD1
J: TRBJ1-6
DNA: TGTGCCAGCAGCAGGGACAGCCGCGAGAGCTCCTATAATTCACCCCTCCACTTT
CDR3: CASSRDSRESSYNSPLHF

length: 15
V: TRBV29-1
size: .
D: .
J: TRBJ2-6
DNA: TGCAGCGTTGAGGGAATGGCCTCTGGGGCCAACGTCCTGACTTTC
CDR3: CSVEGMASGANVLTF

length: 14
V: TRBV29-1
size: few
D: .
J: TRBJ2-1
DNA: TGCAGCGCTAATAACGGGGGCTTGGACAATGAGCAGTTCTTC
CDR3: CSANNGGLDNEQFF

length: 19
V: TRBV11-2
size: .
D: .
J: TRBJ2-3
DNA: TGTGCCAGCAGCCCAACACCCCTCCAACAGGATACTAGCACAGATACGCAGTATTTT
CDR3: CASSPTPLQQDTSTDTQYF